This T cell receptor beta chain derives from a study of T cells in tuberculosis. The overall study: IGRA-negative adolescents, IGRA-positive adolescents with latent tuberculosis and adults with active tuberculosis formed this South African cohort. Whole-study findings and limits: Active tuberculosis TCR-alpha repertoires lay closer to GMM-specific TCRs than IGRA-negative controls, suggesting clonal expansion.

This clone appeared once. The antigen is unknown. Time point: new active TB diagnosis, blood taken before or within 7 days of starting treatment. Clones were read by immunoSEQ multiplex PCR, and TCRdb kept only the in-frame ones, dropping some. Of 30,000 to 40,000 clones in the sample, 80% to 95% are singletons; the top ten hold over 10%. The V and J ends lost 3 bases and 0 bases respectively, with 14 bases between them. The germline gives CDR1 MDHEN, CDR2 SYDVKM. This CDR3 is built from 16 residues. The sequencing used PBMCs, collected at tuberculosis diagnosis. The TCR originated in an adult with tuberculosis. The chain uses TRBV28 and TRBJ1-1, with D possibly being TRBD1 (5 bases). The CDR3 DNA reads as TGTGCCAGCAGTTTTGTGTTGGGGCAGTTGAACACTGAAGCTTTCTTT. Its protein is CASSFVLGQLNTEAFF.